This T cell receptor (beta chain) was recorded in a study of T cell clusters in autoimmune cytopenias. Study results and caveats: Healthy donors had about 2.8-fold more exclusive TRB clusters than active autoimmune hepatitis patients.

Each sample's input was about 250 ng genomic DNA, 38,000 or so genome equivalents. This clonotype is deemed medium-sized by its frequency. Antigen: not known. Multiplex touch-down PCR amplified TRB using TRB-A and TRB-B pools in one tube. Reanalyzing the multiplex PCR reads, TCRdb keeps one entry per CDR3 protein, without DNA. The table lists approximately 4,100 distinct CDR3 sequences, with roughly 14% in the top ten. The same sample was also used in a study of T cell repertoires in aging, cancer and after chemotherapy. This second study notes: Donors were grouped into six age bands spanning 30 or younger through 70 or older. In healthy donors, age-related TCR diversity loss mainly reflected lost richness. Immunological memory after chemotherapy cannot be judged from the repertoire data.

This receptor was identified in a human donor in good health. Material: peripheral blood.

Here the CDR3 reads CASSLQTGENSPLHF. V is TRBV18 and J is TRBJ1-6; TCRdb outputs TRBD1, but without DNA this stays unchecked. There are 15 residues in the CDR3. The V gene's germline CDR1 is KGHSH and CDR2 LQKENI.